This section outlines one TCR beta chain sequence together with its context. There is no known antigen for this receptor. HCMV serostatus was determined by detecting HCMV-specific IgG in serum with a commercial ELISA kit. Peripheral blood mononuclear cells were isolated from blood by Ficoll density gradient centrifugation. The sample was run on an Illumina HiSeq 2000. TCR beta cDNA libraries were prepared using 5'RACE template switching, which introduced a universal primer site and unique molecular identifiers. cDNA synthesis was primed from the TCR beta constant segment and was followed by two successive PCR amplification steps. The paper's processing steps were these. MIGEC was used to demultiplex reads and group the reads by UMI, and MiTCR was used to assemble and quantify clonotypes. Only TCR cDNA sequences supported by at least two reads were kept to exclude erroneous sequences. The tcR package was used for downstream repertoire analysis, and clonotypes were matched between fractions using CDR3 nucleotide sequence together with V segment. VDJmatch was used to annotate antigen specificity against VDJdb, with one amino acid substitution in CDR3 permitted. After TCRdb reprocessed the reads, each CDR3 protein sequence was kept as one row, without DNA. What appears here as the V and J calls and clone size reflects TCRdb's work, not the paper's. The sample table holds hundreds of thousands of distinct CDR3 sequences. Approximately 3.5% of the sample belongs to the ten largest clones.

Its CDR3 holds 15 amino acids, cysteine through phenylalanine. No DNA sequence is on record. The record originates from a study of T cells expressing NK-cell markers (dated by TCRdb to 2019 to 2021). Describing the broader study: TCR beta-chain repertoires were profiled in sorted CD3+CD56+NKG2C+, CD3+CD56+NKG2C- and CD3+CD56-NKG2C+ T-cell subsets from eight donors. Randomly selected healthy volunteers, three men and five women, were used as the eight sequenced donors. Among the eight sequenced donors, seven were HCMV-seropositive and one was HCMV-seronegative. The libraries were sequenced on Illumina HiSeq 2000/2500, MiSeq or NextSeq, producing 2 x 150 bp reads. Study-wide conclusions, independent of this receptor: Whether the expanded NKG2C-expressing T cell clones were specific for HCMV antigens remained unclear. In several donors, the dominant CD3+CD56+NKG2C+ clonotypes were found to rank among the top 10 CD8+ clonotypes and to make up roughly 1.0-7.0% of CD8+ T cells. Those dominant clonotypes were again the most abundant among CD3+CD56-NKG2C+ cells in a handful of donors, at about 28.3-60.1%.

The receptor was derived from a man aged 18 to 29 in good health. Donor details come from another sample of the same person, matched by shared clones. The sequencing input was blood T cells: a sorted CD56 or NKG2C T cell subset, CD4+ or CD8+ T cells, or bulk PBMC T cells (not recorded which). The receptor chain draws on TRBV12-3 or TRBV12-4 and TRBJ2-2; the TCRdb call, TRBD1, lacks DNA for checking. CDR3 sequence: CASSLAGQGTGELFF.